This TCR beta chain was recovered during a study of blood T cell repertoires in COVID-19. Study information: The United States, Italy and Spain provided the acute and convalescent COVID-19 samples. T cells, B-cell-depleted T cells, or PBMCs supplied cDNA or gDNA.

Original processing methods: Cell counts per sample came from amplifying reference gene primers. This table comes from immunoSEQ multiplex PCR, and its TCRdb copy is limited to in-frame clones, with some not included. V and J calls plus clone size are reproduced from that table; the DNA served to infer D and trimming. The data show about 81,000 clones, with around 82% seen just once and around 7.2% held by the top ten. Between the trimmed V and J ends, which lost 5 bases and 3 bases, there was a span of 11 bases. The length of the CDR3 is 14 residues. Germline V CDR1 and CDR2: SGHTA, FQGNSA. The sequence was obtained from a human donor in a cohort sampled during active COVID-19. The chain recombines TRBV7-2 with TRBJ2-1; D remains ambiguous. The sequencing sample was made of peripheral blood. DNA of the CDR3: TGTGCCAGCAGCCCCGCTAATTACTACAATGAGCAGTTCTTC. This encodes CASSPANYYNEQFF.